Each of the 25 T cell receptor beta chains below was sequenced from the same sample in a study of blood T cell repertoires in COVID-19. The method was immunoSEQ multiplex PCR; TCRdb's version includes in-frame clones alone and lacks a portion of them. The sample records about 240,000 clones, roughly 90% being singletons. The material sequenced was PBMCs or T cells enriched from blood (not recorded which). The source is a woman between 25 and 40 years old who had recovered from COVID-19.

The CDR3 nucleotides read TGTGCCAGCAGCCAAGATTTACGGCCTAGCGGGAGAATACAGCTCGAGCAGTACTTC. Protein sequence: CASSQDLRPSGRIQLEQYF. The rearrangement joins TRBV4-2 to TRBJ2-7; 10 bases fit TRBD2. The CDR3 contains 19 residues. J lost 6 bases, V lost 0 bases, and 17 bases had no gene match. Looked up from germline, CDR1 is LGHNA and CDR2 is YNFKEQ.

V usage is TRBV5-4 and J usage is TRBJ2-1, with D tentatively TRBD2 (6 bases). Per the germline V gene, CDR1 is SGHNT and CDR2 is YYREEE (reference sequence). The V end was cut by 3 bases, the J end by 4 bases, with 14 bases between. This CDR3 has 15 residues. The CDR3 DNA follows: TGTGCCAGCAGCTACGGTAGCGGAGGGTACAATGAGCAGTTCTTC. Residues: CASSYGSGGYNEQFF.

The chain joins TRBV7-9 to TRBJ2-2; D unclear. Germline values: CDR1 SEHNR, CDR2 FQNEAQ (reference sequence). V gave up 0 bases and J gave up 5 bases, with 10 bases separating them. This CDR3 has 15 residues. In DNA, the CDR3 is TGTGCCAGCAGCTTAGCTGCAGCGTGGACCGGGGAGCTGTTTTTT. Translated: CASSLAAAWTGELFF. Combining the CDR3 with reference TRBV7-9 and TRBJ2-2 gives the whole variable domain DTGVSQNPRHKITKRGQNVTFRCDPISEHNRLYWYRQTLGQGPEFLTYFQNEAQLEKSRLLSDRFSAERPKGSFSTLEIQRTEQGDSAMYLCASSLAAAWTGELFFGEGSRLTVL.

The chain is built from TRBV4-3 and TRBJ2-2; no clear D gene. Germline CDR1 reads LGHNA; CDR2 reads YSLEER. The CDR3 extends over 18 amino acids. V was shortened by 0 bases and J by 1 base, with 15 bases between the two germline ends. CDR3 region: CASSQDWSETLNTGELFF. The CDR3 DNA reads TGCGCCAGCAGCCAAGACTGGTCGGAGACCCTGAACACCGGGGAGCTGTTTTTT.

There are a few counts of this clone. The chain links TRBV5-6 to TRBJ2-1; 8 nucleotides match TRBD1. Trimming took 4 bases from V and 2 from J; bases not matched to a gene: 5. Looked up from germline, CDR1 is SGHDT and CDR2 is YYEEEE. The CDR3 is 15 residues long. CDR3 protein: CASSRQGSTYNEQFF. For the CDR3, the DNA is TGTGCCAGCAGCAGACAGGGGTCTACCTACAATGAGCAGTTCTTC.

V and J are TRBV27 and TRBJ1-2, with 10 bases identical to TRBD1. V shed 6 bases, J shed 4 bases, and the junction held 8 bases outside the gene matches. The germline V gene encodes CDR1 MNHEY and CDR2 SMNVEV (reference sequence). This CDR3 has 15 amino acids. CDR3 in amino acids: CASRFGTGDSYGYTF. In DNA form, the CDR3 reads TGTGCCAGCAGGTTCGGGACAGGGGACAGCTATGGCTACACCTTC.

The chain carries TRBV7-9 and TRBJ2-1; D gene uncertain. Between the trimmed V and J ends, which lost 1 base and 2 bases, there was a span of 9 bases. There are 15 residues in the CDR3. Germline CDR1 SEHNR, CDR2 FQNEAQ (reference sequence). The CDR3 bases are TGTGCCAGCAGCTTAGGAGGATTCCCCTACAATGAGCAGTTCTTC. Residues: CASSLGGFPYNEQFF.

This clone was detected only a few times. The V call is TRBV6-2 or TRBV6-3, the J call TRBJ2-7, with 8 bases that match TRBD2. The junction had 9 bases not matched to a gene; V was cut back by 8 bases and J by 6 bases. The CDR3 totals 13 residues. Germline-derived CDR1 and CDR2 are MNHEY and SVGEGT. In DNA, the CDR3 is TGTGCCAGCCGTTCCAGCGGGAGCCCCGAGCAGTACTTC. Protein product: CASRSSGSPEQYF.

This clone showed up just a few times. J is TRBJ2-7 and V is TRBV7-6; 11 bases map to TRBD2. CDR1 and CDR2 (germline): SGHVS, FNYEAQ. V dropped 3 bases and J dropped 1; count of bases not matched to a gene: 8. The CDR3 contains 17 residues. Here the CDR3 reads CASSLSSPSGRSYEQYF. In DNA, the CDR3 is TGTGCCAGCAGCTTGAGCAGTCCTAGCGGGAGGTCCTACGAGCAGTACTTC.

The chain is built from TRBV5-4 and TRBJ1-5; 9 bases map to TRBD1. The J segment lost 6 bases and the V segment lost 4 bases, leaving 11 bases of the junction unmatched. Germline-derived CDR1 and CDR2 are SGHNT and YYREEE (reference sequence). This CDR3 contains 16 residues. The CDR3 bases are TGTGCCAGCAGCCGTTCCGGGACAGGGACTAGTCAGCCCCAGCATTTT. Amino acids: CASSRSGTGTSQPQHF.

The CDR3 region is CASSSDSNYGYTF. CDR3 bases: TGTGCCAGCAGCTCGGACAGTAACTATGGCTACACCTTC. V usage is TRBV2 and J usage is TRBJ1-2; D perhaps matches TRBD1 (6 bases). The CDR3 has 13 residues. Germline V gene data show CDR1 as SNHLY and CDR2 as FYNNEI. The V end was cut by 6 bases, the J end by 1 base, with 9 bases between.

In DNA form, the CDR3 reads TGTGCCAGCAGCTTAAGGGCAGGGCCTAGCAATCAGCCCCAGCATTTT. It encodes CASSLRAGPSNQPQHF. V gene TRBV7-8 combines with J gene TRBJ1-5; possible D gene TRBD1, 5 bases. V was pared by 2 bases and J by 0 bases, with 11 bases between. Germline CDR1 reads SGHVS; CDR2 reads FQNEAQ. The CDR3 is made up of 16 amino acids.

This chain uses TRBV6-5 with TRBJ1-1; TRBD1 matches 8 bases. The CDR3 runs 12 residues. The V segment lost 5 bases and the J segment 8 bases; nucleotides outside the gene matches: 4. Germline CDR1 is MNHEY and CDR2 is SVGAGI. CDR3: CASSPRDREAFF. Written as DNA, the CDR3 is TGTGCCAGCAGTCCGCGGGACAGGGAAGCTTTCTTT.

DNA for the CDR3: TGTGCCAGCAGACAGAAAGACTATGGCTACACCTTC. This codes for CASRQKDYGYTF. This sequence joins TRBV28 and TRBJ1-2; D remains ambiguous. The CDR3 loop spans 12 amino acids. The germline V gene has CDR1 MDHEN and CDR2 SYDVKM. The germline V and J ends were trimmed by 6 bases and 3 bases, with 8 bases remaining between them.

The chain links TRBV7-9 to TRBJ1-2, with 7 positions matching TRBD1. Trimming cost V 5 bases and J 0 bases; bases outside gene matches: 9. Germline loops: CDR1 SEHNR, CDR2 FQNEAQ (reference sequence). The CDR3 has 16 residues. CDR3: CASSARRTGTNYGYTF. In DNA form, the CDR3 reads TGTGCCAGCAGCGCCCGCCGGACAGGAACTAACTATGGCTACACCTTC.

The CDR3 protein is CATSGAVSYNEQFF. The CDR3 coding sequence is TGTGCCACCAGTGGAGCGGTATCCTACAATGAGCAGTTCTTC. The chain carries TRBV24-1 and TRBJ2-1; a possible D gene is TRBD2 (5 bases). V dropped 5 bases and J dropped 1 base, with 8 bases sitting between them. CDR3 size: 14 residues. CDR1 KGHDR and CDR2 SFDVKD come from the germline V gene.

CDR3 sequence reads: CAISESTRLNQPQHF. The DNA for the CDR3 is TGTGCCATCAGTGAGTCGACCAGACTCAATCAGCCCCAGCATTTT. The rearrangement joins TRBV10-3 to TRBJ1-5; D is ambiguous. There are 15 residues in the CDR3. Per the germline V gene, CDR1 is ENHRY and CDR2 is SYGVKD. Between the trimmed V and J ends, which lost 0 bases and 3 bases, there was a span of 9 bases.

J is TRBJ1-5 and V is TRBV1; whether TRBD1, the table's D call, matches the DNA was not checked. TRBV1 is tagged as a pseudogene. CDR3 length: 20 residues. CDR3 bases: TGCACCAGCAGCCAAGAACGGAGGGACAGGGGGCGCCGGATTGATCAGCCCCAGCATTTT. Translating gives CTSSQERRDRGRRIDQPQHF.

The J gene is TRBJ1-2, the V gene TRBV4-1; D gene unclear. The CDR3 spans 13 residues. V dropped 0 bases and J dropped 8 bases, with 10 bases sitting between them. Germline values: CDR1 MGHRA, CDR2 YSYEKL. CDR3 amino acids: CASSQDNIRGYTF. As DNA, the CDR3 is TGCGCCAGCAGCCAAGATAACATCCGAGGCTACACCTTC.

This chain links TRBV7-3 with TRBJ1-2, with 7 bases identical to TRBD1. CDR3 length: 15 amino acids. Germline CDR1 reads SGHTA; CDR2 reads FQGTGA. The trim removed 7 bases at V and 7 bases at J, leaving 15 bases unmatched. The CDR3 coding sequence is TGTGCCAGCAATTCCCCCGGGACAGAGTACAGTGGCTACACCTTC. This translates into CASNSPGTEYSGYTF.

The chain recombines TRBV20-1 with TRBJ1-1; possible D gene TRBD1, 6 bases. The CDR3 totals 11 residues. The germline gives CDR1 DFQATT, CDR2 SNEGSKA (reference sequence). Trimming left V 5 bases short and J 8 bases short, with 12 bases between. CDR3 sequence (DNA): TGCAGTGCTCCCCGGACAGTAGAAGCTTTCTTT. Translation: CSAPRTVEAFF.

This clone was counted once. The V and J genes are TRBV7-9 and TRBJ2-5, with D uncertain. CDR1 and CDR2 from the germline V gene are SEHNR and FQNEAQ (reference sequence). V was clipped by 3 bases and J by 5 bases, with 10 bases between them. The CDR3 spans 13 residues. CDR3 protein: CASSFDRRETQYF. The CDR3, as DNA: TGTGCCAGCAGCTTCGATCGTCGGGAGACCCAGTACTTC.

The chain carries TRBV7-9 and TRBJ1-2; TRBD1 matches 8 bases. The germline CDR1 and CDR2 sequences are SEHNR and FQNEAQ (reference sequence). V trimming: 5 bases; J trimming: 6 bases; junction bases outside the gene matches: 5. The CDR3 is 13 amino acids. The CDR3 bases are TGTGCCAGCAGCAGAGAGACAGGGGATGGCTACACCTTC. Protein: CASSRETGDGYTF.

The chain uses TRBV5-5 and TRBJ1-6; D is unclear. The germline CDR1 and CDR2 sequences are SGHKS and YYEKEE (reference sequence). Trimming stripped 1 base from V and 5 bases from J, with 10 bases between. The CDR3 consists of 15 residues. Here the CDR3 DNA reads TGTGCCAGCAGCTTGCCCGGGATTAATAATTCACCCCTCCACTTT. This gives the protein CASSLPGINNSPLHF.

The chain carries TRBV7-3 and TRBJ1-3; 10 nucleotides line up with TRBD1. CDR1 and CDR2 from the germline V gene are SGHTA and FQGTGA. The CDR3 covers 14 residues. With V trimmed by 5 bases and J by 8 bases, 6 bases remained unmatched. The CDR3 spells CASSPRDRGDTIYF. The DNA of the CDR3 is TGTGCCAGCAGCCCCCGGGACAGGGGAGACACCATATATTTT.